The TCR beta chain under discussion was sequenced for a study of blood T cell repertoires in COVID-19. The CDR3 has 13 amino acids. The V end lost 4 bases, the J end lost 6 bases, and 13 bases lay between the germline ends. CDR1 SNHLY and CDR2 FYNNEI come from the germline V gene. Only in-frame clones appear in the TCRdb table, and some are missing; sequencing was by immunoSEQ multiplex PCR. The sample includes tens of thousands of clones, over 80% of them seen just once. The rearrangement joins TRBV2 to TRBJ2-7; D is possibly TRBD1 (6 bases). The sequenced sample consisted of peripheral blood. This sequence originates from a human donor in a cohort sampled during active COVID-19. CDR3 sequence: CASSVSGASEQYF. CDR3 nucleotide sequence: TGTGCCAGCAGTGTCTCAGGGGCCAGCGAGCAGTACTTC.